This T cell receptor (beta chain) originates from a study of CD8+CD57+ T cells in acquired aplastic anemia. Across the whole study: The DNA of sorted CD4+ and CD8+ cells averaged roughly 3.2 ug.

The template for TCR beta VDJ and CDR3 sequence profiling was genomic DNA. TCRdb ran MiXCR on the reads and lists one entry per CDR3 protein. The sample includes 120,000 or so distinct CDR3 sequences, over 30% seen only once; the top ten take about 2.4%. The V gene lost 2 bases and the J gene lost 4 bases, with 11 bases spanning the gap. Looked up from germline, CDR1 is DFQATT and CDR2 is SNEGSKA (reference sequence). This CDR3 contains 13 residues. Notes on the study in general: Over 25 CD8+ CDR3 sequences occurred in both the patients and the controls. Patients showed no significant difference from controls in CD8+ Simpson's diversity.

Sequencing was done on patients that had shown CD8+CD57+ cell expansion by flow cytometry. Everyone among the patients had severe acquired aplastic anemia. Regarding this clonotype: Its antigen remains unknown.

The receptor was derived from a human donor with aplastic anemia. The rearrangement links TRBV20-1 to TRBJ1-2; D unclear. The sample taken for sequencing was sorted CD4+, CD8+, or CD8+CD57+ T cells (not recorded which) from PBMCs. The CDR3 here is CSARNPGFYGYTF. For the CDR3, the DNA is TGCAGTGCTAGAAACCCAGGTTTCTATGGCTACACCTTC.